This T cell receptor beta chain was identified during a study of CD8 T cells in Susac syndrome. The authors carried out high-throughput sequencing of TCR beta. They applied it to CD8+ and CD4+ T cells obtained from blood. Bulk CD8+ and CD4+ cells came from magnetic negative isolation; CD8+ TEMRA by FACS. V was cut by 5 bases and J by 6 bases, with 13 bases left in between. Per the germline V gene, CDR1 is SEHNR and CDR2 is FQNEAQ (reference sequence). The CDR3 contains 14 residues. An input of about 0.45 to 1 ug of RNA was subjected to reverse transcription using random hexamers. Amplification of TCR beta CDR3 by immunoSEQ multiplex PCR spanned 54 Vbeta and 13 Jbeta. MiXCR, run by TCRdb on the immunoSEQ multiplex PCR reads, gives a single entry per CDR3 protein. The sample lists some 200,000 distinct CDR3 sequences, roughly 90% occurring once.

The chain has TRBV7-9 and TRBJ1-4, with D unresolved. Sequenced input: CD8+ T cells from PBMCs. The origin of this receptor is a human donor with multiple sclerosis. For the CDR3, the DNA is TGTGCCAGCAGCCCCCCCGGGTCCGATGAAAAACTGTTTTTT. Translation: CASSPPGSDEKLFF.